Sequencing of this TCR beta chain was carried out in a study of blood T cells in healthy people across ages. General study points: Estimated diversity that came from one million T cells was considered an underestimate.

Germline trimming cut 1 base from V and 2 bases from J; bases unmatched to any gene: 8. This CDR3 region has 16 residues. Germline V gene lookup returns CDR1 LNHDA and CDR2 SQIVND (reference sequence). On this clonotype itself: What it binds is not known.

The authors ran a second PCR of about 6 to 11 cycles using a sample-barcoded 5' primer and a J-beta primer mix. Tags on each cDNA molecule came from a template-switch adaptor with 12 random nucleotides. TCRdb redid the calling of the 5' RACE reads with MiXCR, one entry per CDR3 protein. The sample records 910,000 or so distinct CDR3 sequences, 45% to 60% being singletons. The gene calls are TRBV19 and TRBJ2-7, with 7 bases matching TRBD2. The sample taken for sequencing was blood. The source of this sequence is a woman aged 60 to 75 in good health. CDR3 in amino acids: CASSIGATSFPYEQYF. The CDR3 DNA sequence: TGTGCCAGTAGTATAGGGGCGACTAGCTTCCCCTACGAGCAGTACTTC.